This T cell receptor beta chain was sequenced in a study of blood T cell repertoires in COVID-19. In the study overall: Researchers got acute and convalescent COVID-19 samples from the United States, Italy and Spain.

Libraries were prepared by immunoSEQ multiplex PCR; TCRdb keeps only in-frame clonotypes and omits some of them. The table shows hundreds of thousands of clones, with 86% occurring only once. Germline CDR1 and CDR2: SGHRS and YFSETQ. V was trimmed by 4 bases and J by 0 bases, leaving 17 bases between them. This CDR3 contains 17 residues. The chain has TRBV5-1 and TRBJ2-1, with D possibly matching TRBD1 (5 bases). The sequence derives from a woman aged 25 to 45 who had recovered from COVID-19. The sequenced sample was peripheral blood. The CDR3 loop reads CASSPDSLPSSYNEQFF. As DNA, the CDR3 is TGCGCCAGCAGCCCTGACAGTCTCCCAAGCTCCTACAATGAGCAGTTCTTC.